This entry lists 10 T cell receptor beta chains sequenced from one sample in a study of radiation and T cells in renal cell carcinoma. Sequencing was performed with immunoSEQ multiplex PCR; in TCRdb, only in-frame clones are kept and a portion is missing. The sample includes some 150,000 clones, about 87% of them seen just once. Time point reported: blood 2 weeks post-SBRT. Treatment noted: 15 Gy SBRT to primary tumor, nephrectomy 4 weeks later. The sample here was blood, taken from a patient whose treatment included radiotherapy and nephrectomy. Receptors were obtained from a woman in her fifties or sixties with renal cell carcinoma.

This chain links TRBV5-4 with TRBJ1-2; D unclear. Germline lookup yields CDR1 SGHNT and CDR2 YYREEE (reference sequence). There are 13 residues in the CDR3. The V end lost 1 base, the J end lost 7 bases, and 11 bases lay between the germline ends. The CDR3: CASSLMGAGGYTF. CDR3 DNA: TGTGCCAGCAGCTTGATGGGCGCGGGTGGCTACACCTTC.

V gene TRBV5-1 combines with J gene TRBJ2-6; 7 bases line up with TRBD1. Germline CDR1 SGHRS, CDR2 YFSETQ. CDR3 length: 17 residues. The junction had 9 bases not matched to a gene; V was cut back by 4 bases and J by 2 bases. CDR3 residues: CASSQGDNRAGANVLTF. For the CDR3, the DNA is TGCGCCAGCAGCCAGGGGGACAATCGAGCTGGGGCCAACGTCCTGACTTTC.

V is TRBV2 and J is TRBJ2-2, with 8 bases fitting TRBD1. The CDR3 covers 13 residues. V gave up 6 bases and J gave up 6 bases; unmatched junction bases: 3. Germline assignment: CDR1 SNHLY and CDR2 FYNNEI. The CDR3 DNA sequence: TGTGCCAGCAGGCAGGACAGGGCCGGGGAGCTGTTTTTT. Its translation: CASRQDRAGELFF.

The gene calls are TRBV5-1 and TRBJ1-4; no firm D call. The V end lost 2 bases, the J end lost 3 bases, and 11 bases lay between the germline ends. Germline CDR1 is SGHRS and CDR2 is YFSETQ. The CDR3 has 15 residues. CDR3 residues: CASSFSSTANEKLFF. CDR3 sequence (DNA): TGCGCCAGCAGCTTTAGCTCCACGGCTAATGAAAAACTGTTTTTT.

The sample holds a few counts of this clone. The V gene is TRBV10-1, the J gene TRBJ1-6; no reliable D call. Germline V gene data show CDR1 as WNHNN and CDR2 as SYGVQD (reference sequence). The CDR3 covers 14 residues. Trimming took 0 bases from V and 8 from J, leaving 8 bases between them. The CDR3 DNA sequence: TGCGCCAGCAGTGAGTCACGGGCGGATTCACCCCTCCACTTT. Residues: CASSESRADSPLHF.

This chain uses TRBV9 with TRBJ2-7, with 12 bases matching TRBD2. After removal of 3 bases from V and 4 bases from J, the junction contained 5 bases not matched to a gene. Germline values: CDR1 SGDLS, CDR2 YYNGEE. CDR3 length: 15 amino acids. The CDR3 sequence: CASSAELAGGYEQYF. CDR3 coding DNA: TGTGCCAGCAGCGCCGAACTAGCGGGGGGTTACGAGCAGTACTTC.

The V and J genes are TRBV6-5 and TRBJ2-3; 8 bases are shared with TRBD2. Trimming removed 1 base from V and 9 bases from J; junction bases left unmatched: 6. The CDR3 totals 14 residues. Germline-derived CDR1 and CDR2 are MNHEY and SVGAGI. The CDR3 DNA reads TGTGCCAGCAGTTACTGGCGGGGGGTGGCGACGCAGTATTTT. Protein sequence: CASSYWRGVATQYF.

The chain recombines TRBV19 with TRBJ2-5; 10 bases are shared with TRBD2. Germline CDR1 is LNHDA and CDR2 is SQIVND (reference sequence). The junction had 3 bases not matched to a gene; V was cut back by 6 bases and J by 2 bases. The CDR3 is made up of 14 amino acids. CDR3 sequence: CASRLAGRQETQYF. In nucleotides, the CDR3 is TGTGCCAGTAGACTAGCGGGGAGGCAAGAGACCCAGTACTTC.

This clone was detected once. The chain combines TRBV6-1 with TRBJ1-2; possibly TRBD1 for D (6 bases). This CDR3 is built from 15 residues. V was pared by 2 bases and J by 4 bases, with 14 bases between. Germline lookup yields CDR1 MNHNS and CDR2 SASEGT. The CDR3 region is CASSEPLRGFYGYTF. The CDR3 DNA is TGTGCCAGCAGTGAACCGCTGAGGGGGTTCTATGGCTACACCTTC.

This chain connects TRBV7-6 to TRBJ2-2; tentative D call: TRBD1 (6 bases). Trimming shortened V by 6 bases and J by 4 bases, and 15 bases separated the two germline ends. This CDR3 comprises 15 residues. Germline V gene sequence: CDR1 SGHVS, CDR2 FNYEAQ. This CDR3 reads CASRRTDSLTGELFF. The CDR3 nucleotides read TGTGCCAGCAGGCGCACGGACAGCCTCACCGGGGAGCTGTTTTTT.